A selection of T cell receptor beta chains follows, all from one sample in a study of shared clonotypes between healthy human individuals. TCRdb's copy holds only in-frame clones and misses some; the assay was immunoSEQ multiplex PCR. Here the sample spans around 370,000 clones, about 96% being singletons. Material for sequencing was memory CD8+ T cells sorted from blood. These receptor sequences come from a man aged 30 to 45 in good health. CDR3s leave out the opening cysteine and the closing phenylalanine or tryptophan.

len,v_gene,j_gene,CDR3aa
14,TRBV11-2,TRBJ2-7,ASSLSRSNLVNEQY
10,TRBV29-1,TRBJ2-3,SVQASTDTQY
13,TRBV6-1,TRBJ2-7,ASTLGLKSSYEQY
10,TRBV5-4,TRBJ2-4,ASSLGENIQY
15,TRBV9,TRBJ2-3,ASSVGFGLLSTDTQY
14,TRBV7-2,TRBJ1-5,ASSLDWTDSNQPQH
10,TRBV5-4,TRBJ2-3,ASSPNTDTQY
12,TRBV2,TRBJ2-7,ASRYETGNYEQY
14,TRBV10-3,TRBJ1-3,AISESRQSSGNTIY
9,TRBV6-1,TRBJ1-2,ASRNSRGYT
13,TRBV5-1,TRBJ1-1,ASSLMLLRQPEAF
13,TRBV10-3,TRBJ2-5,AISTSGIGAETQY
13,TRBV30,TRBJ1-1,AWSVPWDGYTEAF
15,TRBV5-1,TRBJ2-3,ASSLGRASVSTDTQY
9,TRBV30,TRBJ2-1,AWSTRDEQF
15,TRBV2,TRBJ1-3,ASSEGQGIRSGNTIY
11,TRBV18,TRBJ1-2,ASSPGTSYGYT
11,TRBV2,TRBJ2-7,ASSMQASYEQY
12,TRBV7-8,TRBJ2-7,ASGGSGRIHEQY
11,TRBV27,TRBJ2-7,ASRGGPAYEQY
11,TRBV7-3,TRBJ2-7,ASSVTGIYEQY
9,TRBV4-1,TRBJ2-2,ASSHTGELF
9,TRBV5-7,TRBJ2-7,ASSLGDEQY
12,TRBV15,TRBJ2-5,ATSIGRSQETQY
14,TRBV7-8,TRBJ1-4,ASSPVTVKTNEKLF
9,TRBV30,TRBJ1-2,ASGQNYGYT
14,TRBV28,TRBJ2-7,ASSLVPGTGAYEQY
13,TRBV19,TRBJ2-7,ASSIEGGGSYEQY
11,TRBV5-8,TRBJ2-4,ASSLGGPGFQY
14,TRBV14,.,ASSPRRASGIYEQY
11,TRBV4-1,TRBJ2-1,ASSQFFGGEQF
13,TRBV5-4,TRBJ1-4,ASSLEYGQGEKLF
10,TRBV5-1,TRBJ2-7,ASSLDTYEQY
12,TRBV15,TRBJ2-3,ATSRDGGRDTQY
17,TRBV5-7,TRBJ1-5,ASSLGGGAGTYSNQPQH
10,TRBV29-1,TRBJ1-5,SVGQGEQPQH
16,TRBV21-1,TRBJ2-4,ASSKGCWGRLAKNIQY
12,TRBV5-1,TRBJ2-1,ASSRGGDSNEQF
13,TRBV7-3,TRBJ2-3,ASSLSPGYTDTQY
13,TRBV4-1,TRBJ2-1,ASSQLAGVYNEQF
13,TRBV2,TRBJ2-1,ASSHSGMSYNEQF
13,TRBV2,TRBJ2-2,ASSGGSRYTGELF
12,TRBV28,TRBJ1-4,ASSLTGGSEKLF
12,TRBV2,TRBJ2-1,ASSEGFYYNEQF
11,TRBV29-1,TRBJ2-5,SAMRQVQETQY
15,TRBV4-2,TRBJ2-1,ASSQQPRAAPYNEQF
13,TRBV6-1,TRBJ1-4,ASSQGRGANEKLF
12,TRBV5-4,TRBJ2-5,AISGAGREETQY
17,TRBV9,TRBJ1-2,ASSGEPRTSDPWGYGYT
10,TRBV2,TRBJ1-5,ASSEAGQPQH
11,TRBV30,TRBJ1-1,AWSVHQNTEAF
12,TRBV27,TRBJ2-7,ASRGTPLVLEQY
13,TRBV15,TRBJ2-1,ATKPLAGAWGEQF
15,TRBV11-1,TRBJ2-7,ASSLGLYGPGGSEQY
13,TRBV19,TRBJ2-2,ASSILAENTGELF
13,TRBV11-2,TRBJ1-4,ASSPNRATNEKLF
14,TRBV5-1,TRBJ2-1,ASTPGRTGDRGEQF
12,TRBV27,TRBJ2-2,ASSFLSNTGELF
12,TRBV28,TRBJ2-1,ASSFKREWGEQF
9,TRBV7-9,TRBJ2-5,ASSFDRGQY